The rows below give T cell receptor beta chains drawn from one sample of a study of shared clonotypes between healthy human individuals. Only in-frame clones appear in the TCRdb table, and some are missing; sequencing was by immunoSEQ multiplex PCR. The table includes more than 600,000 clones, just over 90% detected once. The sequencing sample was made of naive CD8+ T cells sorted from blood. The receptors here all came from a man aged 25-45 years in good health. The CDR3 runs from the conserved cysteine through the conserved F or W. The D gene is left open where the match is weak. Expanded clones are given a class, and other clones once, few, many or no size at all.

CDR3aa	CDR3nt	abundance	d_gene	j_gene	v_gene
CASSSRTGSNEQFF	TGTGCCAGCAGCTCCCGGACAGGTAGCAATGAGCAGTTCTTC	.	TRBD1	TRBJ2-1	TRBV7-9
CASSVEGSGIYNEQFF	TGTGCCAGCAGCGTAGAGGGTAGCGGGATCTACAATGAGCAGTTCTTC	.	TRBD2	TRBJ2-1	TRBV9
CASWGNAREQYF	TGTGCCAGCTGGGGTAACGCGAGGGAGCAGTACTTC	.	.	TRBJ2-7	TRBV2
CARLTILTETNNEQFF	TGTGCCCGCCTCACCATTCTCACAGAAACCAACAATGAGCAGTTCTTC	.	.	TRBJ2-1	TRBV21-1
CASSLSWGDHEQYF	TGTGCCAGCAGTTTATCGTGGGGGGACCACGAGCAGTACTTC	.	.	TRBJ2-7	TRBV27
CASGTDSNQPQHF	TGTGCCAGCGGGACAGATAGCAATCAGCCCCAGCATTTT	once	TRBD1	TRBJ1-5	TRBV28
CSVEGGGSSYEQYF	TGCAGCGTTGAAGGGGGAGGGAGCTCCTACGAGCAGTACTTC	.	TRBD2	TRBJ2-7	TRBV29-1
CASSIAGGDNEQFF	TGTGCCAGTAGTATAGCGGGAGGGGACAATGAGCAGTTCTTC	.	TRBD2	TRBJ2-1	TRBV19
CASSLVGGPSYEQYF	TGCGCCAGCAGCTTGGTGGGGGGGCCATCCTACGAGCAGTACTTC	.	.	TRBJ2-7	TRBV5-1
CSVFTGSSYNEQFF	TGCAGCGTTTTTACCGGGAGCTCCTACAATGAGCAGTTCTTC	.	.	TRBJ2-1	TRBV29-1
CASSQLQDETDTQYF	TGCGCCAGCAGCCAACTTCAGGATGAGACAGATACGCAGTATTTT	.	.	TRBJ2-3	TRBV4-1
CSVGDRTQETQYF	TGCAGCGTTGGGGACAGGACCCAAGAGACCCAGTACTTC	.	TRBD1	TRBJ2-5	TRBV29-1
CSAVTRTYNEQFF	TGCAGCGCCGTGACTCGAACCTACAATGAGCAGTTCTTC	.	.	TRBJ2-1	TRBV29-1
CASSFGLVGSPSSYNEQFF	TGTGCCAGCAGCTTTGGGCTAGTGGGAAGCCCCAGCTCCTACAATGAGCAGTTCTTC	.	.	TRBJ2-1	TRBV11-2
CASSLFAGGQPQHF	TGTGCCAGCAGCTTGTTTGCGGGGGGTCAGCCCCAGCATTTT	.	.	TRBJ1-5	TRBV5-8
CASSHQGPYEQYF	TGTGCCAGCAGCCACCAGGGACCCTACGAGCAGTACTTC	.	.	TRBJ2-7	TRBV11-2
CASSLSRTSGNTIYF	TGTGCCAGCAGCTTGTCAAGGACCTCTGGAAACACCATATATTTT	.	.	TRBJ1-3	TRBV7-2
CASSHDSNEQFF	TGTGCCAGCAGCCATGACAGCAATGAGCAGTTCTTC	.	.	TRBJ2-1	TRBV7-9
CASSGRGGANTGELFF	TGTGCCAGCAGCGGACGAGGGGGCGCGAACACCGGGGAGCTGTTTTTT	.	TRBD1	TRBJ2-2	TRBV9
CASSLFGTEAFF	TGTGCCAGCAGCTTATTTGGGACTGAAGCTTTCTTT	.	.	TRBJ1-1	TRBV7-9
CASSLAWDQETQYF	TGTGCCAGCAGCTTAGCTTGGGACCAAGAGACCCAGTACTTC	.	.	TRBJ2-5	TRBV7-2
CASSHNRDTQYF	TGTGCCAGCAGTCATAATCGGGATACGCAGTATTTT	.	.	TRBJ2-3	TRBV6-1
CASSLDGYEQYF	TGTGCCAGCAGTTTAGACGGATACGAGCAGTACTTC	.	.	TRBJ2-7	TRBV27
CASSGQGLREFF	TGTGCCAGCAGTGGACAGGGGCTTAGGGAGTTCTTC	.	TRBD1	TRBJ2-1	TRBV27
CASSLSGVPYEQYF	TGTGCCAGCAGTTTATCAGGGGTCCCCTACGAGCAGTACTTC	.	.	TRBJ2-7	TRBV27
CASTVQLKADTQYF	TGTGCCAGCACGGTACAGCTTAAGGCAGATACGCAGTATTTT	.	.	TRBJ2-3	TRBV12-1
CASSLKSGRTDTQYF	TGTGCCAGCAGTTTAAAGAGCGGGCGCACAGATACGCAGTATTTT	.	.	TRBJ2-3	TRBV6-6
CASSVGTSGTSYNEQFF	TGTGCCAGTAGTGTCGGGACTAGCGGGACCTCGTACAATGAGCAGTTCTTC	.	TRBD2	TRBJ2-1	TRBV19
CASLGPDYEQYF	TGTGCCAGTTTAGGCCCAGACTACGAGCAGTACTTC	.	.	TRBJ2-7	TRBV7-9
CASSASRSGRNIQYF	TGTGCCAGCAGCGCCTCCAGGAGCGGGAGAAACATTCAGTACTTC	.	TRBD2	TRBJ2-4	TRBV9
CASSPRGRGEETQYF	TGTGCCAGCAGTCCCCGGGGCAGGGGCGAAGAGACCCAGTACTTC	.	.	TRBJ2-5	TRBV28
CASSFASGAEQFF	TGTGCCAGCAGTTTTGCTAGCGGGGCGGAGCAGTTCTTC	.	TRBD2	TRBJ2-1	TRBV28
CASSLGLSGYYEQYF	TGTGCCAGCAGCTTAGGGTTGTCGGGTTACTACGAGCAGTACTTC	.	.	TRBJ2-7	TRBV7-2